This T cell receptor (beta chain) derives from a study of blood T cell repertoires in COVID-19 (dated by TCRdb to 2020 to 2022). Broadly, across the study: Samples from collaborators originated in the United States, Italy and Spain and spanned both the acute and convalescent phases of COVID-19. The material from the prospective study consisted of cDNA or gDNA derived from T cells, B-cell-depleted T cells, or PBMCs. Deeply sampled blood TCRbeta repertoires from subjects exposed to, actively infected with, or recovered from COVID-19 were included in the dataset. A freely available public database, intended as a resource for researchers studying the immune response to SARS-CoV-2, is where the repertoires were released. The samples were drawn from two sources: the first 160 participants of the ongoing ImmuneRACE study, and 1,254 subjects contributed by 6 global collaborators. A de-identified subject ID, COVID-19 status, age in years and sex were almost always included in the sample metadata. Where available, HLA class I and class II types were taken from metadata supplied by the sample provider and were not determined by assay-based typing. Paper-wide results and their limitations: The amount of clinical and demographic metadata varied by source and participant and was provided uncurated.

In Seattle, one collaborating source enrolled patients while the infection was active and tracked those patients longitudinally over the course of disease. The collaborating institutions used their own protocols to collect whole blood in K2EDTA tubes. For TCRbeta analysis, collaborator samples were shipped as frozen whole blood, as isolated PBMCs, or as DNA extracted from either sample type. To note about this clone: It has no known antigen specificity. Base quality data are lacking; no much larger clone is found one base away.

TCRbeta CDR3 regions were amplified from genomic DNA using the immunoSEQ Assay, a bias-controlled multiplex PCR. The paper's data handling went like this. Within the assay, amplification of reference gene primers was used to estimate how many nucleated cells each sample contained. To quantify the absolute abundance of each unique TCRbeta CDR3 rearrangement, sequence reads were collapsed and filtered. Productive Simpson clonality was computed per sample as the square root of Simpson's diversity index over productive rearrangements. TCRdb provides this immuneACCESS table in a form limited to in-frame rearrangements. Some clones are lacking; in checked studies, under half of them reflect an unresolved V gene, and why the rest are absent is not known. V, J and clone size are those of that table, while D and trimming were read from the DNA. The table for this sample lists about 330,000 clones; 80% to 90% of them were counted only once. Around 8.9% of the sample is in the top ten clones.

V loses 0 bases, J loses 3 bases, and the germline ends lie 6 bases apart. Its CDR3 holds 12 amino acids, cysteine through phenylalanine. Only CDR3 DNA is held: 36 bases, read in frame from base 1. The CDR1 and CDR2 encoded by the germline V gene (reference sequence) are GTSNPN and SVGIG. The rearranged chain carries TRBV30 and TRBJ2-7, with the D gene uncertain. The sample was peripheral blood. The origin of this receptor is a man aged 25-45 years with COVID-19, enrolled during active disease. The CDR3 reads CAWSVPGYEQYF. The nucleotide sequence is given as TGTGCCTGGAGTGTCCCAGGCTACGAGCAGTACTTC.